What follows is one T cell receptor beta chain and its context. What it recognizes is unknown. This sample stems from a study of blood T cells in healthy people across ages. Germline V gene data show CDR1 as SGHTA and CDR2 as FQGTGA. The CDR3 is 16 amino acids. J gave up 1 base and V 5 bases, and 5 bases lay outside the gene matches. General study results and limits: Donor CMV status was unknown, possibly confounding expanded clonotype changes.

Sample-barcoded 5' priming and a J-beta primer mix drove a second PCR of roughly 7 to 11 cycles. In TCRdb, the 5' RACE reads were re-called with MiXCR into one record per CDR3 protein. The sample has about 570,000 distinct CDR3 sequences; 25% to 30% are singletons. The sequence derives from a woman between 65 and 79 years old in good health. Sequencing used blood. This chain uses TRBV7-3 with TRBJ2-5, with 12 bases identical to TRBD2. CDR3 loop: CASSPTSGGFQETQYF. The CDR3 coding sequence is TGTGCCAGCAGCCCGACTAGCGGGGGATTCCAAGAGACCCAGTACTTC.